Listed here are 21 T cell receptor beta chains from one sample, sequenced in a study of cytomegalovirus exposure and HLA in healthy donors. The PCR ran on 60 Vbeta and 13 Jbeta primers. Only in-frame clones appear in the TCRdb table, and some are missing; sequencing was by immunoSEQ multiplex PCR. The sample lists around 230,000 clones, 85% occurring once. The sequenced sample was PBMCs. These TCRs come from a girl aged 2 to 9 in good health and CMV-seronegative.

The chain combines TRBV29-1 with TRBJ2-5, with D possibly being TRBD2 (6 bases). Trimming removed 4 bases from V and 11 bases from J, with 20 bases in between. Germline CDR1 and CDR2: SQVTM and ANQGSEA. The CDR3 is 13 residues long. This CDR3 is CSVGAGRKGKQYF. Here the CDR3 DNA reads TGCAGCGTTGGGGCGGGACGGAAGGGGAAGCAGTACTTC.

The CDR3 here is CASSVLAGGITDTQYF. The DNA of the CDR3 is TGTGCCAGCAGTGTCCTAGCGGGGGGGATCACAGATACGCAGTATTTT. This chain connects TRBV6-1 to TRBJ2-3; 12 bases are a match to TRBD2. This CDR3 is built from 16 residues. V shed 4 bases and J 2 bases; nucleotides not matched to a gene: 4. Germline V gene data show CDR1 as MNHNS and CDR2 as SASEGT.

The chain couples TRBV10-2 to TRBJ2-3; TRBD2 matches 9 bases. The CDR3 extends over 17 amino acids. Germline loops: CDR1 WSHSY, CDR2 SAAADI. V lost 0 bases to trimming and J lost 1 base; unmatched junction nucleotides: 5. CDR3: CASSESRQREGTDTQYF. The CDR3 coding sequence is TGCGCCAGCAGTGAGTCAAGGCAGCGGGAGGGCACAGATACGCAGTATTTT.

The V and J genes are TRBV11-1 and TRBJ2-2; the match to TRBD1 covers 8 bases. The V gene's germline CDR1 is SGHAT and CDR2 FQDESV (reference sequence). The CDR3 contains 17 residues. The trim removed 5 bases at V and 1 base at J, leaving 9 bases unmatched. The CDR3 region is CASSSLRGLGNTGELFF. The CDR3, as DNA: TGTGCCAGCAGCAGCCTCAGGGGGCTGGGGAACACCGGGGAGCTGTTTTTT.

V and J are TRBV10-2 and TRBJ2-1; perhaps TRBD1 as D (7 bases). Germline lookup yields CDR1 WSHSY and CDR2 SAAADI. The CDR3 spans 15 residues. V was trimmed by 0 bases and J by 7 bases, leaving 13 bases between them. In DNA, the CDR3 is TGCGCCAGCAGTGAGTCGGAGGGGGCCGGTAATGAGCAGTTCTTC. The encoded protein is CASSESEGAGNEQFF.

This clone has only one observation. V gene TRBV11-2 combines with J gene TRBJ2-7; D possibly corresponds to TRBD2 (6 bases). The CDR3 has 14 residues. V lost 5 bases and J lost 2, with 13 bases in between. CDR1 and CDR2 from the germline V gene are SGHAT and FQNNGV. The CDR3 spells CASSRGLPPYEQYF. The CDR3 DNA reads as TGTGCCAGCAGCAGGGGACTCCCTCCCTACGAGCAGTACTTC. Complete variable domain (other parts from reference TRBV11-2 and TRBJ2-7): EAGVAQSPRYKIIEKRQSVAFWCNPISGHATLYWYQQILGQGPKLLIQFQNNGVVDDSQLPKDRFSAERLKGVDSTLKIQPAKLEDSAVYLCASSRGLPPYEQYFGPGTRLTVT.

The rearrangement links TRBV29-1 to TRBJ2-7; 7 bases map to TRBD1. V lost 5 bases and J lost 4; bases outside the gene matches: 8. Germline CDR1 reads SQVTM; CDR2 reads ANQGSEA. The CDR3 is made up of 13 amino acids. The chain's CDR3 is CSVTGATIYEQYF. The DNA for the CDR3 is TGCAGCGTTACAGGGGCGACGATTTACGAGCAGTACTTC.

This chain uses TRBV5-5 with TRBJ2-7, with D tentatively TRBD1 (5 bases). CDR1 is SGHKS and CDR2 is YYEKEE in the germline V gene (reference sequence). The V gene lost 1 base and the J gene lost 0 bases, with 11 bases spanning the gap. CDR3 length: 15 amino acids. CDR3 in amino acids: CASSLQGRTSYEQYF. CDR3 bases: TGTGCCAGCAGCTTGCAGGGTCGAACCTCCTACGAGCAGTACTTC.

The V gene is TRBV7-9, the J gene TRBJ1-1, with a weak D call TRBD1 (5 bases). The CDR3 consists of 15 residues. Germline V gene sequence: CDR1 SEHNR, CDR2 FQNEAQ (reference sequence). V was cut by 1 base and J by 1 base, with 10 bases left in between. CDR3 nucleotides: TGTGCCAGCAGCTTAGTGGGGGGAGGGAACACTGAAGCTTTCTTT. This codes for CASSLVGGGNTEAFF.

CDR3 loop: CASSYGPANTEAFF. CDR3 bases: TGTGCCAGCAGTTACGGGCCAGCTAACACTGAAGCTTTCTTT. The V call is TRBV6-5, the J call TRBJ1-1; no firm D call. The CDR3 sequence is 14 residues long. CDR1 and CDR2 (germline): MNHEY, SVGAGI. V dropped 2 bases and J dropped 2 bases, with 9 bases sitting between them.

The chain employs TRBV19 and TRBJ2-3; 8 nucleotides line up with TRBD2. V dropped 0 bases and J dropped 1; count of bases not matched to a gene: 6. The CDR3 runs 17 residues. Germline loops: CDR1 LNHDA, CDR2 SQIVND (reference sequence). CDR3 sequence reads: CASSIDHRRGGTDTQYF. The CDR3 DNA sequence: TGTGCCAGTAGTATAGATCATCGGCGGGGGGGCACAGATACGCAGTATTTT.

The genes are TRBV25-1 and TRBJ1-1, with 7 bases aligning to TRBD1. CDR1 and CDR2 (germline): MGHDK, SYGVNS. Trimming at V came to 3 bases and at J to 3 bases, leaving 13 bases not matched to a gene. The CDR3 contains 17 residues. The CDR3 bases are TGTGCCAGCAGTGATACGGTGATAGGGGGCCCTGACACTGAAGCTTTCTTT. Its protein is CASSDTVIGGPDTEAFF.

The J gene is TRBJ2-5, the V gene TRBV10-3; 8 nucleotides align to TRBD1. Germline trimming cut 1 base from V and 4 bases from J; bases unmatched to any gene: 8. This CDR3 has 16 residues. Germline V gene lookup returns CDR1 ENHRY and CDR2 SYGVKD. CDR3 residues: CAISEFGTGGGETQYF. CDR3 in DNA: TGTGCCATCAGTGAGTTTGGGACAGGCGGTGGAGAGACCCAGTACTTC.

Only a few counts were recorded for this clone. The V and J genes are TRBV6-1 and TRBJ2-3; 10 nucleotides align to TRBD1. Germline V gene sequence: CDR1 MNHNS, CDR2 SASEGT. The CDR3 sequence is 14 residues long. J gave up 5 bases and V 4 bases, and 3 bases lay outside the gene matches. This chain's CDR3 is CASSGQGARDTQYF. The CDR3 DNA is TGTGCCAGCAGTGGACAGGGGGCAAGAGATACGCAGTATTTT.

This clone was found once. The chain couples TRBV4-1 to TRBJ2-7, with 9 bases aligning to TRBD1. Germline-derived CDR1 and CDR2 are MGHRA and YSYEKL. Germline trimming cut 5 bases from V and 6 bases from J; bases unmatched to any gene: 8. The CDR3 has 14 residues. The CDR3 bases are TGCGCCAGCAGCAACCGGGACAGGGTGGGCGAGCAGTACTTC. Translating gives CASSNRDRVGEQYF.

The rearrangement links TRBV10-1 to TRBJ1-3; perhaps TRBD1 as D (5 bases). V dropped 5 bases and J dropped 2 bases, with 10 bases sitting between them. Germline CDR1 is WNHNN and CDR2 is SYGVQD (reference sequence). The CDR3 runs to 14 residues. CDR3 sequence reads: CASSLGGTGNTIYF. CDR3 coding DNA: TGCGCCAGCAGTCTGGGGGGGACTGGAAACACCATATATTTT.

V is TRBV19 and J is TRBJ1-1, with 7 bases identical to TRBD1. The CDR3 is 15 amino acids. Germline trimming cut 1 base from V and 3 bases from J; bases unmatched to any gene: 5. The germline V gene has CDR1 LNHDA and CDR2 SQIVND (reference sequence). The CDR3 nucleotides read TGTGCCAGTAGTATAGGAGAGGGGGCGGACACTGAAGCTTTCTTT. Translated, it gives CASSIGEGADTEAFF.

The rearrangement links TRBV6-5 to TRBJ2-3; D ambiguous. This CDR3 has 13 amino acids. CDR1 and CDR2 (germline): MNHEY, SVGAGI. Trimming left V 0 bases short and J 5 bases short, with 6 bases between. CDR3 sequence: CASSYSIQDTQYF. In DNA, the CDR3 is TGTGCCAGCAGTTACTCGATACAAGATACGCAGTATTTT.

This sequence joins TRBV13 and TRBJ2-1; maybe TRBD2 (5 bases). The CDR3 is 12 residues long. Trimming took 3 bases from V and 8 from J, leaving 8 bases between them. CDR1 and CDR2 (germline): PRHDT, FYEKMQ (reference sequence). The CDR3 sequence: CASSFSEDEQFF. CDR3 coding DNA: TGTGCCAGCAGCTTTTCGGAGGATGAGCAGTTCTTC.

The chain has TRBV5-1 and TRBJ2-7, with TRBD2 identical over 8 bases. The CDR3 is 15 residues long. Germline V lookup: CDR1 SGHRS, CDR2 YFSETQ. V was clipped by 1 base and J by 2 bases; unmatched bases: 5. CDR3 nucleotides: TGCGCCAGCAGCTTGACGGCGGGAGGACCCTACGAGCAGTACTTC. Encoded protein: CASSLTAGGPYEQYF. The variable domain in full, completed from reference TRBV5-1 and TRBJ2-7, reads KAGVTQTPRYLIKTRGQQVTLSCSPISGHRSVSWYQQTPGQGLQFLFEYFSETQRNKGNFPGRFSGRQFSNSRSEMNVSTLELGDSALYLCASSLTAGGPYEQYFGPGTRLTVT.

The V call is TRBV25-1, the J call TRBJ2-7; unclear D gene. The V end was cut by 8 bases, the J end by 2 bases, with 16 bases between. Germline loops: CDR1 MGHDK, CDR2 SYGVNS. CDR3 length: 14 residues. The CDR3 coding sequence is TGTGCCAGCGAAGCAGGCATTCGGCCCTACGAGCAGTACTTC. As protein: CASEAGIRPYEQYF.